This T cell receptor (beta chain) was sequenced for a study of PD-1 blockade in classical Hodgkin lymphoma (dated by TCRdb to 2018 to 2021). About the investigation overall: Nivolumab dosing was 3 mg/kg intravenously every 2 weeks, continuing until either disease progression or unacceptable toxicity. A peripheral blood immune signature of response to PD-1 blockade in classical Hodgkin lymphoma was defined using TCR beta sequencing and CyTOF. Here is what the overall study found, with its caveats: Diversity was lower in patients who began nivolumab less than 1 year after ASCT, so these patients were left out of later analyses to avoid confounding by immune reconstitution. A significant rise by C4D1 was seen in CD4+ but not CD8+ TCR diversity (p=0.0027 vs p=0.16), with the rise being most apparent in complete responders (p=0.02). Newly diagnosed patients were reported to have lower baseline TCR diversity than healthy donors, and relapsed/refractory patients were reported to have lower baseline TCR diversity still. Trial patients with a complete response had baseline diversity similar to that of newly diagnosed patients, while partial responders and progressors had significantly lower diversity. The study covered only a single clinical trial cohort, and the causes of the repertoire differences, possibly disease activity or prior therapy, were still not defined.

V drops 1 base and J drops 4 bases, leaving 11 bases in between. The germline V gene gives CDR1 as SNHLY and CDR2 as FYNNEI. Its CDR3 holds 15 amino acids, cysteine through phenylalanine. Only the CDR3 part of the read is kept: 45 bases, read in frame from the first base. The Qiagen DNeasy kit was used to extract genomic DNA from unsorted PBMCs and from the negatively selected CD4+ and CD8+ fractions. Amplification of TCR beta CDR3 regions was done by immunoSEQ multiplex PCR with primers that anneal to V and J segments. A synthetic immune receptor repertoire was used to minimize amplification bias, and remaining bias was computationally removed after sequencing. Per the original workflow: Custom Python scripts were used to quantify repertoire diversity as the Shannon entropy index. Unsorted, CD4+ and CD8+ repertoires were examined separately, except in combined analyses, for which CD4+ and CD8+ sequences were merged in silico. Clonal expansion was defined as a frequency increase of at least 2-fold after treatment compared with C1D1, and clones undetected at baseline were assigned a pseudocount of 0.5. Singleton clones were defined as clones with 0 or 1 copy at C1D1, and non-singleton clones were defined as clones with 2 or more copies. Clones expanded in unsorted samples were assigned a CD4+, CD8+ or unknown annotation through matching of protein sequences in sorted samples from the same patient. Wilcoxon tests on paired samples were used to test diversity changes from C1D1 to C4D1. In TCRdb, the immuneACCESS table is reduced to in-frame sequences with V and J assigned. These tables do not hold every clone; where another copy was compared, an unresolved V gene accounts for under half, and the others remain unexplained. The V and J calls and clone size were taken over from that table, and D and trimming were inferred from the DNA. The sample table records roughly 13,000 clones; about 80% of these occur just once. The top ten constitute 0.75% to 0.95% of the sample.

The time point label, read with the paper, signifies: cycle 4 day 1 (C4D1), after more than 5 weeks of nivolumab. Relapse after autologous stem cell transplantation had occurred in all trial patients, and cohorts A, B and C were distinguished by prior brentuximab vedotin exposure. Magnetic negative selection with a Miltenyi CD4+ T cell isolation kit was used to purify CD4+ T cells from thawed PBMCs. A total of approximately 51 patients with relapsed/refractory classical Hodgkin lymphoma made up the trial cohort, and each patient's best overall response was complete response, partial response or progressive disease. Trial patients were treated with single-agent nivolumab in the multi-cohort phase II CheckMate 205 trial. Best overall response was determined by an independent review committee according to the 2007 International Working Group response criteria. Trial PBMCs were collected just before the start of nivolumab (C1D1) and during therapy at cycle 2 day 1 and cycle 4 day 1. Peripheral blood was collected in 8 mL Vacutainer Cell Preparation Tubes, from which PBMCs were isolated by centrifugation and then cryopreserved. Purified CD4+ and CD8+ fractions were prepared only for cases with an additional available PBMC sample. On LS columns in a quadroMACS separator, the magnetically labelled cells were depleted, and the flow-through was collected as the purified fraction.

Turning to this clone: Its target antigen remains unknown. The record has no base qualities; no much larger clone is one base away.

This sequence was found in a human donor with classical Hodgkin lymphoma. Source: CD4+ T cells from blood, taken before the fourth cycle of nivolumab. Recombination linked TRBV2 to TRBJ1-5, and possibly TRBD1, on 5 matching bases. In nucleotide form, the sequence is TGTGCCAGCAGTGAAGAAGGAACAGGAAATCAGCCCCAGCATTTT. It is translated as CASSEEGTGNQPQHF.